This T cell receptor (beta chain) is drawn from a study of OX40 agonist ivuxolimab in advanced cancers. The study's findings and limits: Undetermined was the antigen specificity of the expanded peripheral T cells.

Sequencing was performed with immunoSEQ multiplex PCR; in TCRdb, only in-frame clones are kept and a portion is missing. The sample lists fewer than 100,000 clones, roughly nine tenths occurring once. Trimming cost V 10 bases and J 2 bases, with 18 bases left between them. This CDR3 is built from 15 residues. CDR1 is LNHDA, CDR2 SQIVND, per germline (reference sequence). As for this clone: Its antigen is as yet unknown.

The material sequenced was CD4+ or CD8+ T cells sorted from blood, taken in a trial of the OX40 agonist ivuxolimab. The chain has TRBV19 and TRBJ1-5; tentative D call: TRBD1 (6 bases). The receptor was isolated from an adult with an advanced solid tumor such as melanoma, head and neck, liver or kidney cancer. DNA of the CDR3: TGTGCCACAACACCCCCCGGGGGCGGCAATCAGCCCCAGCATTTT. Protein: CATTPPGGGNQPQHF.